This T cell receptor beta chain was observed in a study of identical twins. The study's findings and limits: Twin-shared out-of-frame alpha sequences were enriched for low generation probability. High-abundance cord blood beta clonotypes had fewer insertions; memory repertoires showed none.

This clonotype has a count of ten or more. The antigen is not known. Trimming took off 0 bases at V and 16 bases at J, with 12 bases between the two ends. Germline V lookup: CDR1 LGHNA, CDR2 YSLEER. The CDR3 contains 12 residues. TCRdb itself ran the 5' RACE reads through MiXCR, one entry per CDR3 protein. The sample has around 480,000 distinct CDR3 sequences; 14% are singletons. This sample also belongs to another study, concerning yellow fever vaccine responses in identical twins.

This TCR was recovered from a woman under 30 in good health. The sample was CD4+ T cells sorted from blood. The chain is built from TRBV4-3 and TRBJ1-4; no reliable D call. CDR3 DNA sequence: TGCGCCAGCAGCCAAGATAATGCAGTCCCGTTTTTT. As protein: CASSQDNAVPFF.